This T cell receptor (beta chain) came from a study of T cell repertoires in cytomegalovirus infection. Study-wide context: Public TCR beta signature analysis indicated the presence of both CMV infection and matching HLA type.

Study findings and constraints: Cumulated frequencies of public TCR beta families served to identify carriers of CMV plus the relevant HLA.

In this sample, this clonotype turned up many times. Antigen unknown. Trimming removed 6 bases from V and 3 bases from J, with 16 bases in between. Germline loops: CDR1 SGHRS, CDR2 YFSETQ. The CDR3 is 14 amino acids. TCRdb re-called the reads through MiXCR, storing one row per CDR3 protein. The repertoire holds about 260,000 distinct CDR3 sequences, with approximately 13% as singletons. The chain links TRBV5-1 to TRBJ2-7; D possibly uses TRBD1 or TRBD2 (6 bases each). The sequencing input was PBMCs. The source is a human donor in good health (CMV status not recorded). Some clones in this sample may be carry-over from other donors' samples. The CDR3 loop is CASMRGMTSYEQYF. The CDR3, as DNA: TGCGCCAGCATGAGGGGGATGACTAGCTACGAGCAGTACTTC. The entire variable domain, with the rest obtained from reference TRBV5-1 and TRBJ2-7, is as follows: KAGVTQTPRYLIKTRGQQVTLSCSPISGHRSVSWYQQTPGQGLQFLFEYFSETQRNKGNFPGRFSGRQFSNSRSEMNVSTLELGDSALYLCASMRGMTSYEQYFGPGTRLTVT.